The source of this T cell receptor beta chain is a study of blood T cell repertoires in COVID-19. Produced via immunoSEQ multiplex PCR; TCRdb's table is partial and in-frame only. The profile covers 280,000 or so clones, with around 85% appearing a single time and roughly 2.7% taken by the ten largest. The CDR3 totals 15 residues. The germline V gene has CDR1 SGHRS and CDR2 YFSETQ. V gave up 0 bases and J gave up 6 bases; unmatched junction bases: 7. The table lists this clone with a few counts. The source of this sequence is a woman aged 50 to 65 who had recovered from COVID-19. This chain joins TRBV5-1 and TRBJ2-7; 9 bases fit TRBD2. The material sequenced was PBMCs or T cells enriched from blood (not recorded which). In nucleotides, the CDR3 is TGCGCCAGCAGCTTGGCATTAGCGGGAGAATCCGAGCAGTACTTC. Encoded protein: CASSLALAGESEQYF.